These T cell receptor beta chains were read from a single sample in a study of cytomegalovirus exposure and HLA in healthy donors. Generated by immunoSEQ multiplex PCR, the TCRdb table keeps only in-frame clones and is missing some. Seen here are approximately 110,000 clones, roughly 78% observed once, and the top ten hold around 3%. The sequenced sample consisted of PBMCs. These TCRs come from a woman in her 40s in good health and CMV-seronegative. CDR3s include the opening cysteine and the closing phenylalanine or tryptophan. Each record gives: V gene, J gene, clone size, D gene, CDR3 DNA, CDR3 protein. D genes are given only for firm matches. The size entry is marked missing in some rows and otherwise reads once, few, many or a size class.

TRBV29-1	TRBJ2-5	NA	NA	TGCAGCGTTACCGAGAACCAAGAGACCCAGTACTTC	CSVTENQETQYF
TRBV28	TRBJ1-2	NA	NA	TGTGCCAGCACTGGCTCCGAGGCACAGGGAAACTATGGCTACACCTTC	CASTGSEAQGNYGYTF
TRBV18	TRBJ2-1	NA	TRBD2	TGTGCCAGCTCACCACCGGTCGGCGGGGGGCCGAGCTCCTACAATGAGCAGTTCTTC	CASSPPVGGGPSSYNEQFF
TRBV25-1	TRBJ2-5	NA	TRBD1	TGTGCCAGCCGCGCGACTCGGGACAGGGCCCTCGGGACCCAGTACTTC	CASRATRDRALGTQYF
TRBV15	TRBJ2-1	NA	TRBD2	TGTGCCACCAGCATCATAGCGGGAGGGAGGTCCTACAATGAGCAGTTCTTC	CATSIIAGGRSYNEQFF
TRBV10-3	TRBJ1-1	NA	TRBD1	TGTGCCATCAGAGGACAGGGGGCAGGGAACACTGAAGCTTTCTTT	CAIRGQGAGNTEAFF
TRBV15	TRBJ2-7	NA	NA	TGTGCCACCAGCAGAGGGACAGATCTCTACGAGCAGTACTTC	CATSRGTDLYEQYF
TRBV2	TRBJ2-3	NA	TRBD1	TGTGCCAGCAGTGGACAGGGGGATACGCAGTATTTT	CASSGQGDTQYF
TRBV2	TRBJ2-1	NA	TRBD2	TGTGCCAGCAAACAGAGGCGGGAGCCTTTAAATGAGCAGTTCTTC	CASKQRREPLNEQFF
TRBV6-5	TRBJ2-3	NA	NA	TGTGCCAGCAGGAACAGGGATGGAGATACGCAGTATTTT	CASRNRDGDTQYF
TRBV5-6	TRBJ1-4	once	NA	TGTGCCAGCAGCCACGGGAGGATCGTTGAAAAACTGTTTTTT	CASSHGRIVEKLFF
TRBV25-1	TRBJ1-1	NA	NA	TGTGCCAGCAGTGAACTTCTTAACGGGAACACTGAAGCTTTCTTT	CASSELLNGNTEAFF
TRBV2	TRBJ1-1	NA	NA	TGTGCCAGCGGAAGACTCCCCCTGGGCACTGAAGCTTTCTTT	CASGRLPLGTEAFF
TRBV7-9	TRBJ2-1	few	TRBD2	TGTGCCAGCAGCTCCTACCGGGCTAGCGGGAGGGCCTACAATGAGCAGTTCTTC	CASSSYRASGRAYNEQFF
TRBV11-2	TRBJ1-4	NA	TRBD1	TGTGCCAGCAGCGCAAAGCCCGGGACAGCTAATGAAAAACTGTTTTTT	CASSAKPGTANEKLFF
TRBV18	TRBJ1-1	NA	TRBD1	TGTGCCAGCTCCCTGGACAGGGAGGATGAAGCTTTCTTT	CASSLDREDEAFF
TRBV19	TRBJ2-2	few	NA	TGTGCCAGTAGTTCCCGGATGTCGGGCACCGGGGAGCTGTTTTTT	CASSSRMSGTGELFF
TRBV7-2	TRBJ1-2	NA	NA	TGTGCCAGCAGCTTAGTCCGGCAGGGGAGCTACACCTTC	CASSLVRQGSYTF
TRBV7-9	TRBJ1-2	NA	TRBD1	TGTGCCAGCAGCTCAGACAGGGGGCAAAACACCTTC	CASSSDRGQNTF
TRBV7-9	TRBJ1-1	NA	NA	TGTTCCAGCAGCTTAGGGCGGGGACACACTGAAGCTTTCTTT	CSSSLGRGHTEAFF
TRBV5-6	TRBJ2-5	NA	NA	TGTGCCAGCAGCTCCACAGGGTCAGGGACCCAGTACTTC	CASSSTGSGTQYF
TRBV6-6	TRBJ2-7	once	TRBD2	TGTGCCAGCACCCCACTAGCGGGAGGTCGTTACGAGCAGTACTTC	CASTPLAGGRYEQYF